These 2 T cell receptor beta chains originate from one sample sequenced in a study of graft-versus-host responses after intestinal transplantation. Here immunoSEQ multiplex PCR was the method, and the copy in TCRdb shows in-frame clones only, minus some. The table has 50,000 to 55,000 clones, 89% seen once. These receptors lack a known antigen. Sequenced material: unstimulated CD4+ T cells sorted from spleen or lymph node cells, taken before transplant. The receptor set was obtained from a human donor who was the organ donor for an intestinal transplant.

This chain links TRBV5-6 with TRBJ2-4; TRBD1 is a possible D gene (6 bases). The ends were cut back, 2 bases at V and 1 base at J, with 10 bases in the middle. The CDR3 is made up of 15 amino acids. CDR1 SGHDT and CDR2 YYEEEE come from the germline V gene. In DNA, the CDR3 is TGTGCCAGCAGCTTCAGGGGCTATGCCAAAAACATTCAGTACTTC. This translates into CASSFRGYAKNIQYF.

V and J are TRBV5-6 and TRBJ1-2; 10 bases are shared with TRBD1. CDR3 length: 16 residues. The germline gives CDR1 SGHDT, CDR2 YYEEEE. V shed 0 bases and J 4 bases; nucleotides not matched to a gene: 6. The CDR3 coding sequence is TGTGCCAGCAGCTTGGCCAACTGGACAGGGGGCTATGGCTACACCTTC. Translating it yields CASSLANWTGGYGYTF. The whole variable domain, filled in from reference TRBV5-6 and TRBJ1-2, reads DAGVTQSPTHLIKTRGQQVTLRCSPKSGHDTVSWYQQALGQGPQFIFQYYEEEERQRGNFPDRFSGHQFPNYSSELNVNALLLGDSALYLCASSLANWTGGYGYTFGSGTRLTVV.